This T cell receptor beta chain stems from a study of T cell repertoires in cytomegalovirus infection (dated by TCRdb to 2018 to 2020). At the level of the whole study: Because public TCR beta signatures pointed to carriage of CMV infection together with the matching HLA type, the HLA type of each donor mattered for the analysis. Overall study outcomes, separate from this receptor: The ex vivo response was dominated by HLA-C-restricted CMV-specific TCR beta clonotypes, which also provided the single most frequent clonotype in two of eight donors. Carriers of CMV infection plus the relevant HLA type were discriminated by the cumulative frequency of public TCR beta family members in the study cohort and in an independent approximately 360-donor cohort.

This clonotype was recorded at least ten times. Its antigen has not been determined. No base quality information exists; no much larger clone differs at one position. Sequencing was performed on an Illumina HiSeq 1500. The public reads were reprocessed in TCRdb via fastp at Q25 and MiXCR, keeping in-frame beta chains. Each entry is one CDR3 protein sequence, shown with its most common DNA and genes. The sample records 150,000 to 180,000 distinct CDR3 sequences, roughly a quarter of which are singletons. Clones ranked in the top ten supply 10% to 11% of the sample. The CDR3 measures 16 amino acids from cysteine to phenylalanine. CDR3 DNA is the only sequence kept; it has 48 bases, read in frame from the first base. The germline V end is reduced by 2 bases and the J end by 6 bases; junction bases left unmatched: 10. From a lookup of the germline V gene, CDR1 and CDR2 are SGHTA and FQGTGA.

Input material: PBMCs. This chain is built from TRBV7-3 and TRBJ2-3; 8 of the junction bases match TRBD2. The sequence derives from a human donor in good health (CMV status not recorded). Some clones in this sample may be carry-over from other donors' samples. The CDR3 reads CASSLGVGGAMDTQYF. The nucleotides are TGTGCCAGCAGCTTAGGGGTCGGGGGGGCCATGGATACGCAGTATTTT.